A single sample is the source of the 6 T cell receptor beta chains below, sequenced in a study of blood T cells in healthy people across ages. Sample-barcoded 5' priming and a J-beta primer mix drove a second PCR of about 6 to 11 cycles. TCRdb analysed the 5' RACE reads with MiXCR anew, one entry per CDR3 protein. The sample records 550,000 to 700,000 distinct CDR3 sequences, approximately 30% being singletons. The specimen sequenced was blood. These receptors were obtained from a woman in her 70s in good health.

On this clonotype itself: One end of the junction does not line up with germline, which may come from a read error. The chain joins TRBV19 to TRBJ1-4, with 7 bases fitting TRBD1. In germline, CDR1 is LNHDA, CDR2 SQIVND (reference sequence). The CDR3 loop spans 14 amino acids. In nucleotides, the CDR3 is TGTGCCGGTAGTATCCAGGGGGAAGGTGAAAAACTGTTTTTT. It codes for CAGSIQGEGEKLFF.

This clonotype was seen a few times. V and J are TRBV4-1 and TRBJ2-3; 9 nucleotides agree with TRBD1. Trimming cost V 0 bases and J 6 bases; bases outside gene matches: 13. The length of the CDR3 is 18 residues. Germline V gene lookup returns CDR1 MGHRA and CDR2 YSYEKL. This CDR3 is CASSQDPQGADRGDTQYF. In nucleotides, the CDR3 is TGCGCCAGCAGCCAAGACCCCCAGGGGGCCGACAGGGGGGATACGCAGTATTTT.

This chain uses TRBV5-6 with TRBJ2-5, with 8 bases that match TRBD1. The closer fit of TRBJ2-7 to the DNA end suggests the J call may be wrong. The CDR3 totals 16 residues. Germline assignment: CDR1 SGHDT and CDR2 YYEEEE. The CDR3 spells CASSPGYRGENGEQYF. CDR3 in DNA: TGTGCCAGCAGCCCCGGATACAGGGGGGAAAACGGCGAGCAGTACTTC.

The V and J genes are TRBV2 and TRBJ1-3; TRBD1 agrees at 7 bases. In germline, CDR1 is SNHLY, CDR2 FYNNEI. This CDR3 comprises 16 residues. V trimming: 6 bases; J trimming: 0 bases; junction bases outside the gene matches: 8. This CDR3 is CASRGDSFHSGNTIYF. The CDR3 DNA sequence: TGTGCCAGCAGGGGGGACAGCTTTCACTCTGGAAACACCATATATTTT.

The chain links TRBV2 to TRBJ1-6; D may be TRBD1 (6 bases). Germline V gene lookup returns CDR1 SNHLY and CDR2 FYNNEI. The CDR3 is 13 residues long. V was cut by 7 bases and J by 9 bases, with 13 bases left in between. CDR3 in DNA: TGTGCCAGCAAGCTGCAGGGGACTTCACCCCTCCACTTT. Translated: CASKLQGTSPLHF.

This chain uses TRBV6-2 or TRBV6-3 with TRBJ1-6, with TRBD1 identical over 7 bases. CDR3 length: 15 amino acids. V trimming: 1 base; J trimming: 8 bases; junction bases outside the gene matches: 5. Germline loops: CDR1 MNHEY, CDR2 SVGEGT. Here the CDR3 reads CASSYFGTADSPLHF. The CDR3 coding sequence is TGTGCCAGCAGTTACTTTGGGACAGCAGATTCACCCCTCCACTTT.